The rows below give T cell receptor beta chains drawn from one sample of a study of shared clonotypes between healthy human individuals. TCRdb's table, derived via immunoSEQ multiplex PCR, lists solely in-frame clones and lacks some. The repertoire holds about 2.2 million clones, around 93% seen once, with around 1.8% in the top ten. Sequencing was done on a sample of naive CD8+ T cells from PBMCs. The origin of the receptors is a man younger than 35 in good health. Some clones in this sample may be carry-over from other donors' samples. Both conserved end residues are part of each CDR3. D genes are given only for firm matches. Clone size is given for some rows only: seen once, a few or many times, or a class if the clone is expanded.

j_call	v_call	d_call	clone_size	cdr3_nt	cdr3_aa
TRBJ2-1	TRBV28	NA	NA	TGTGCCAGCACTGGGTACAATGAGCAGTTCTTC	CASTGYNEQFF
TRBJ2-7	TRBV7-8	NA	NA	TGTGCCAGCAGCTTAGTCGGGGGCCTCCTCTCCTACGAGCAGTACTTC	CASSLVGGLLSYEQYF
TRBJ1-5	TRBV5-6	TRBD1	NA	TGTGCCAGCAGCGAGGGGGCAGGGAGCTATCAGCCCCAGCATTTT	CASSEGAGSYQPQHF
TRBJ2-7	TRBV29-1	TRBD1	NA	TGCAGCGGGCAGGGGGCAAATGGCTACGAGCAGTACTTC	CSGQGANGYEQYF
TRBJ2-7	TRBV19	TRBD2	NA	TGTGCCAGTAGTACAGGACTAGCGGGAGGTTACGAGCAGTACTTC	CASSTGLAGGYEQYF
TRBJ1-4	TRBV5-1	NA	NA	TGCGCCAGCAGCTTGGAGAGGGAGGGAGAAAAACTGTTTTTT	CASSLEREGEKLFF
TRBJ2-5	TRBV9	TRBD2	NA	TGTGCCAGCAGCGCCGCCCTAGCGGAAGAGACCCAGTACTTC	CASSAALAEETQYF
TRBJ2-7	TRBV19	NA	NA	TGTGCCAGTAGTATAGGGTTCGGGAGCCCCTACGAGCAGTACTTC	CASSIGFGSPYEQYF
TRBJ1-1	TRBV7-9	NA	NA	TGTGCCAGCAGCTTAGTCCTGGGTCAAACTGAAGCTTTCTTT	CASSLVLGQTEAFF
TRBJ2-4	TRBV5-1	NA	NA	TGCGCCAGCAGCATGGACAGCCTAGCCAAAAACATTCAGTACTTC	CASSMDSLAKNIQYF
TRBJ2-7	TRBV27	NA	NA	TGTGCCAGCAGTTTCGGGACGAGCTACGAGCAGTACTTC	CASSFGTSYEQYF
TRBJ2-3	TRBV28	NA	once	TGTGCCAGCAGTAGATGGGGGGCCCCTGATACGCAGTATTTT	CASSRWGAPDTQYF
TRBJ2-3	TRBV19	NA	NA	TGTGCCAGTAGTACCGTTCTTTCGCCTACAGATACGCAGTATTTT	CASSTVLSPTDTQYF
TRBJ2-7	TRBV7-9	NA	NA	TGTGCCAGCAGCTTCCCAGGCATGGTGAACGAGCAGTACTTC	CASSFPGMVNEQYF
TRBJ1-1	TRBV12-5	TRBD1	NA	TGTGCTAGTGGTCCGAACCCGACAGGGTTGAACACTGAAGCTTTCTTT	CASGPNPTGLNTEAFF
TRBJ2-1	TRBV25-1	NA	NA	TGTGCCAGCAGTGATCTACAGGGTGACGGCTACAATGAGCAGTTCTTC	CASSDLQGDGYNEQFF
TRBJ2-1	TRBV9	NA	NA	TGTGCCAGCAGCGGGCCGGGAGAGCAGTTCTTC	CASSGPGEQFF
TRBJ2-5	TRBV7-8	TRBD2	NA	TGTGCCAGCAGCTCCCATTTGGAACTAGCGGGAGGGGGACAAGAGACCCAGTACTTC	CASSSHLELAGGGQETQYF
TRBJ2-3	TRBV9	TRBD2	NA	TGTGCCAGCAGCGCCATACTAGCGGGAGGACAAGATACGCAGTATTTT	CASSAILAGGQDTQYF
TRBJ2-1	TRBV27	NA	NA	TGTGCCAGCAGTTCTCCTAGCTGGGGGGTCAATGAGCAGTTCTTC	CASSSPSWGVNEQFF